This is a list of T cell receptor beta chains from one sample in a study of T-cell reconstitution after alpha-beta-depleted transplantation in children. TCRdb re-called the PCR reads with MiXCR, one entry per CDR3 protein. The table includes 250,000 to 300,000 distinct CDR3 sequences, approximately 10% detected once. Sample: peripheral blood, taken 180 days after TCRalphabeta/CD19-depleted stem cell transplant. The receptors stem from a male patient aged 2-15 years who had a stem cell transplant for chronic granulomatous disease, so the T cells may come from the graft donor. CDR3s include the opening cysteine and the closing phenylalanine or tryptophan. D genes are given only for firm matches. The listing skips clone size in some rows; elsewhere it reads once, few, many or a size class.

j_call	d_call	v_call	clone_size	cdr3_aa	cdr3_nt
TRBJ2-3	TRBD2	TRBV12-3/TRBV12-4	many	CASSFRSGAGTDTQYF	TGTGCCAGCAGTTTTAGGTCAGGAGCGGGAACCGATACGCAGTATTTT
TRBJ2-1	.	TRBV5-1	many	CAKRILGKYNEQFF	TGCGCCAAACGGATTCTAGGTAAATACAATGAGCAGTTCTTC
TRBJ2-7	.	TRBV5-6	many	CASSLWESEQYF	TGTGCCAGCAGCTTGTGGGAATCCGAGCAGTACTTC
TRBJ2-1	.	TRBV3-1	many	CASSQDRGHEQFF	TGTGCCAGCAGCCAAGACAGGGGACATGAGCAGTTCTTC
TRBJ2-7	TRBD1	TRBV6-5	many	CASSYSQGPGEQYF	TGTGCCAGCAGTTACTCACAGGGGCCGGGCGAGCAGTACTTC
TRBJ2-3	TRBD2	TRBV7-2	few	CASSLRLAGGPQDTQYF	TGTGCCAGCAGCTTAAGACTAGCGGGGGGGCCACAAGATACGCAGTATTTT
TRBJ2-2	.	TRBV5-1	many	CASRTTSTNTGELFF	TGCGCCAGCAGGACGACCTCAACGAACACCGGGGAGCTGTTTTTT
TRBJ2-5	.	TRBV6-2/TRBV6-3	many	CASSRPSGLETQYF	TGTGCCAGCAGTCGACCCAGTGGTCTGGAGACCCAGTACTTC
TRBJ1-1	.	TRBV18	.	CASSTKTGNTEAFF	TGTGCCAGCTCAACTAAGACAGGGAACACTGAAGCTTTCTTT
TRBJ1-2	.	TRBV29-1	many	CSVVMGHRYTF	TGCAGCGTTGTCATGGGGCATCGGTACACCTTC
TRBJ1-6	.	TRBV20-1	many	CSAYTGESTTLHF	TGCAGTGCTTATACAGGAGAGTCCACCACCCTCCACTTT
TRBJ1-1	.	TRBV7-9	many	CASRPQGSNTEAFF	TGTGCCAGCAGACCCCAGGGGAGCAACACTGAAGCTTTCTTT
TRBJ2-7	.	TRBV5-1	many	CASSSQAGNYEQYF	TGCGCCAGCAGCTCTCAGGCAGGGAACTACGAGCAGTACTTC
TRBJ2-1	.	TRBV5-1	many	CASSLHSVSYNEQFF	TGCGCCAGCAGCTTACACTCAGTGTCCTACAATGAGCAGTTCTTC
TRBJ1-1	.	TRBV20-1	many	CSARGATNEAFF	TGCAGTGCTAGAGGGGCCACTAATGAAGCTTTCTTT
TRBJ2-6	.	TRBV7-9	many	CASSTVQGANVLTF	TGTGCCAGCAGCACGGTACAGGGGGCCAACGTCCTGACTTTC
TRBJ2-1	.	TRBV24-1	many	CATIPRFKQFF	TGTGCCACCATCCCGCGTTTCAAGCAGTTCTTC
TRBJ2-1	.	TRBV5-1	many	CASSSEDPSYNEQFF	TGCGCCAGCAGCTCGGAGGATCCTTCCTACAATGAGCAGTTCTTC
TRBJ1-5	.	TRBV4-2	many	CASSQAGGGEPQHF	TGTGCCAGCAGCCAAGCTGGCGGCGGTGAGCCCCAGCATTTT